These T cell receptor beta chains were read from a single sample in a study of T cells after posttransplantation cyclophosphamide. Profiling relied on immunoSEQ multiplex PCR, and the TCRdb table lists in-frame clones only, not all of them. The sample shows about 30,000 clones, none of them appearing just once. Sequencing was done on a sample of PBMCs. The receptors were sampled from a woman aged 60-70 years in good health, CMV-negative, and a related stem cell transplant donor. Both conserved end residues are part of each CDR3. The order of the fields is CDR3 protein, CDR3 DNA, D gene, J gene, V gene, clone size. A D gene is named only where the DNA matches it firmly. Size tells how often a clone was seen (once, few, many) or the class of an expanded clone, and some rows leave it out.

CASSDRGRYTGELFF,TGTGCCAGTAGCGACAGGGGGCGCTATACCGGGGAGCTGTTTTTT,TRBD1,TRBJ2-2,TRBV19,many
CASTLAGVGTDTQYF,TGTGCCAGCACCCTAGCGGGAGTAGGCACAGATACGCAGTATTTT,TRBD2,TRBJ2-3,TRBV28,.
CASTDRGDTGELFF,TGTGCCAGCACCGACAGGGGGGACACCGGGGAGCTGTTTTTT,TRBD1,TRBJ2-2,TRBV27,many
CASSEAFTYTQYF,TGTGCCAGCAGTGAAGCGTTTACATATACGCAGTATTTT,.,TRBJ2-3,TRBV6-1,many
CASSGGVVEQFF,TGTGCCAGCAGTGGGGGCGTAGTTGAGCAGTTCTTC,.,TRBJ2-1,TRBV12-3/TRBV12-4,many
CASSPPSQGTTIYF,TGTGCCAGCTCACCACCATCACAGGGGACCACCATATATTTT,TRBD1,TRBJ1-3,TRBV18,many
CASSASRGNSPLHF,TGTGCCAGCAGTGCCTCCAGGGGCAATTCACCCCTCCACTTT,.,TRBJ1-6,TRBV6-5,many
CASTQGRGNSGANVLTF,TGTGCCAGTACCCAGGGGAGGGGAAACTCTGGGGCCAACGTCCTGACTTTC,.,TRBJ2-6,TRBV19,many
CASSSRRLQGGGNQPQHF,TGTGCCAGCAGCTCAAGGCGGTTGCAGGGGGGAGGCAATCAGCCCCAGCATTTT,TRBD1,TRBJ1-5,TRBV5-6,few
CAWGTSGSADTQYF,TGTGCCTGGGGGACTAGCGGGAGTGCAGATACGCAGTATTTT,TRBD2,TRBJ2-3,TRBV30,.
CASRSRGEEKLFF,TGCGCCAGCAGAAGTAGAGGGGAGGAAAAACTGTTTTTT,.,TRBJ1-4,TRBV5-1,many
CASSRDTNNEKLFF,TGTGCCAGCAGCAGGGACACCAATAATGAAAAACTGTTTTTT,.,TRBJ1-4,TRBV7-9,many
CASSWDRGNTEAFF,TGTGCCAGCAGCTGGGACAGGGGAAACACTGAAGCTTTCTTT,TRBD1,TRBJ1-1,TRBV11-2,many
CASSPQSGGSYEQYF,TGCGCCAGCAGCCCCCAGTCCGGGGGCTCCTACGAGCAGTACTTC,.,TRBJ2-7,TRBV5-1,many
CASSLGATGTEAFF,TGTGCCAGCAGTTTGGGAGCCACGGGGACTGAAGCTTTCTTT,.,TRBJ1-1,TRBV28,many
CASSSGTALYGYTF,TGTGCCAGCAGCTCGGGGACAGCTTTATATGGCTACACCTTC,TRBD1,TRBJ1-2,TRBV28,many
CATRQGSYNEQFF,TGTGCCACCCGACAGGGCAGCTACAATGAGCAGTTCTTC,TRBD1,TRBJ2-1,TRBV24-1,many
CASGPSGGTDTQYF,TGTGCTAGTGGGCCTAGCGGGGGAACAGATACGCAGTATTTT,TRBD2,TRBJ2-3,TRBV12-5,many
CASSPQAMLTDTQYF,TGCGCCAGCAGCCCCCAGGCGATGCTTACAGATACGCAGTATTTT,.,TRBJ2-3,TRBV5-1,many
CASSQKGLGSYEQYF,TGTGCCAGCAGTCAGAAGGGGTTAGGGTCCTACGAGCAGTACTTC,.,TRBJ2-7,TRBV12-3/TRBV12-4,many
CASSRSLAGKGTDTQYF,TGCGCCAGCAGCCGCTCACTAGCGGGGAAGGGAACAGATACGCAGTATTTT,TRBD2,TRBJ2-3,TRBV4-1,few
CASSISSGTFSYEQYF,TGTGCCAGTAGTATATCTAGCGGGACGTTCTCCTACGAGCAGTACTTC,TRBD2,TRBJ2-7,TRBV19,few
CASSLEVGLNTGELFF,TGCGCCAGCAGCTTGGAGGTAGGGTTGAACACCGGGGAGCTGTTTTTT,.,TRBJ2-2,TRBV5-1,many
CASTSGSHQDTQYF,TGTGCCAGCACTAGCGGGAGCCATCAAGATACGCAGTATTTT,TRBD2,TRBJ2-3,TRBV28,.
CASSVEAGGLYNEQFF,TGTGCCAGCAGTGTCGAAGCGGGGGGACTCTACAATGAGCAGTTCTTC,TRBD2,TRBJ2-1,TRBV2,many
CASSPAAGNSYEQYF,TGTGCCAGCTCACCAGCAGCAGGCAACTCCTACGAGCAGTACTTC,.,TRBJ2-7,TRBV18,few
CASSGGGFGETQYF,TGTGCCAGCAGTGGCGGGGGATTCGGGGAGACCCAGTACTTC,TRBD2,TRBJ2-5,TRBV2,.
CASSFQGKNTEAFF,TGTGCCAGCAGTTTCCAGGGGAAGAACACTGAAGCTTTCTTT,.,TRBJ1-1,TRBV12-3/TRBV12-4,many
CASSYSDRVSAYTF,TGTGCCAGCAGTTACTCGGACAGGGTCAGCGCCTACACCTTC,TRBD1,TRBJ1-2,TRBV6-5,many
CASSLQPLAGGQQFF,TGTGCCAGCAGTTTACAACCCCTAGCGGGAGGGCAGCAGTTCTTC,TRBD2,TRBJ2-1,TRBV27,many
CASSRGVTEAFF,TGTGCCAGCAGCCGGGGGGTGACTGAAGCTTTCTTT,.,TRBJ1-1,TRBV14,many
CASSPVSGRSYEQYF,TGTGCCAGCTCACCAGTTAGCGGGCGCTCCTACGAGCAGTACTTC,TRBD2,TRBJ2-7,TRBV18,many
CASSNRAEAFF,TGTGCCAGCAGCAACAGGGCTGAAGCTTTCTTT,.,TRBJ1-1,TRBV6-6,many
CASSELGQPQHF,TGTGCCAGCAGTGAACTCGGGCAGCCCCAGCATTTT,.,TRBJ1-5,TRBV6-1,many
CASRDRGGVEKLFF,TGTGCCAGCAGGGACAGGGGTGGTGTTGAAAAACTGTTTTTT,TRBD1,TRBJ1-4,TRBV28,many
CASSSLLGGELFF,TGTGCCAGCAGCTCATTATTAGGGGGGGAGCTGTTTTTT,.,TRBJ2-2,TRBV7-2,many
CASSYPQNTEAFF,TGTGCCAGCAGTTACCCCCAAAACACTGAAGCTTTCTTT,.,TRBJ1-1,TRBV6-6,many
CASSFGGAATNEKLFF,TGCGCCAGCAGCTTTGGGGGGGCGGCAACTAATGAAAAACTGTTTTTT,.,TRBJ1-4,TRBV5-1,many
CASSPLSSGSRSTDTQYF,TGTGCCAGCAGCCCACTGTCTAGCGGGAGCCGAAGCACAGATACGCAGTATTTT,TRBD2,TRBJ2-3,TRBV11-3,.
CASSLMSGNTGELFF,TGTGCCAGCAGCTTAATGTCAGGGAACACCGGGGAGCTGTTTTTT,.,TRBJ2-2,TRBV7-2,.
CASSRSGGLGTEAFF,TGTGCCAGCAGCCGGTCAGGGGGACTGGGCACTGAAGCTTTCTTT,TRBD1,TRBJ1-1,TRBV5-4,many
CASSVGPRVETQYF,TGTGCCAGCAGCGTAGGACCCAGGGTAGAGACCCAGTACTTC,.,TRBJ2-5,TRBV9,many
CASSQTTGGAFYGYTF,TGTGCCAGCAGCCAGACCACAGGGGGCGCCTTCTATGGCTACACCTTC,TRBD1,TRBJ1-2,TRBV4-2,many
CASSGSGTGETQYF,TGTGCCAGCAGCGGTAGCGGGACGGGAGAGACCCAGTACTTC,TRBD2,TRBJ2-5,TRBV9,.
CASSYTMTGGLNTGELFF,TGTGCCAGCAGTTACACGATGACAGGGGGCCTTAACACCGGGGAGCTGTTTTTT,TRBD1,TRBJ2-2,TRBV6-2/TRBV6-3,many
CASRSPGQAVYEQYF,TGTGCCAGCAGATCCCCGGGACAGGCAGTCTACGAGCAGTACTTC,TRBD1,TRBJ2-7,TRBV28,many